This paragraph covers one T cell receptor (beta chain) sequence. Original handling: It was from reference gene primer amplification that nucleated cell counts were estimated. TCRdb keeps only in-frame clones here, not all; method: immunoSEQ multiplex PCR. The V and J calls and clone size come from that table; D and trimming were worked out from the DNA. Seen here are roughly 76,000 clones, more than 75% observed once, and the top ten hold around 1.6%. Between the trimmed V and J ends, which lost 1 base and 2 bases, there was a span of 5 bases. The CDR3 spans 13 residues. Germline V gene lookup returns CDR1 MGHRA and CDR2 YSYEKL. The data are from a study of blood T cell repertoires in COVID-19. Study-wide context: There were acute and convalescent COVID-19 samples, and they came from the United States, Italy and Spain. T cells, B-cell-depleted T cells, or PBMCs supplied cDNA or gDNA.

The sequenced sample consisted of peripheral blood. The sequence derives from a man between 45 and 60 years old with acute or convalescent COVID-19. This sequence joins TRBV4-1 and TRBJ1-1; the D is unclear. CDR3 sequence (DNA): TGCGCCAGCAGCCAAGTAGAAAACACTGAAGCTTTCTTT. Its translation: CASSQVENTEAFF.